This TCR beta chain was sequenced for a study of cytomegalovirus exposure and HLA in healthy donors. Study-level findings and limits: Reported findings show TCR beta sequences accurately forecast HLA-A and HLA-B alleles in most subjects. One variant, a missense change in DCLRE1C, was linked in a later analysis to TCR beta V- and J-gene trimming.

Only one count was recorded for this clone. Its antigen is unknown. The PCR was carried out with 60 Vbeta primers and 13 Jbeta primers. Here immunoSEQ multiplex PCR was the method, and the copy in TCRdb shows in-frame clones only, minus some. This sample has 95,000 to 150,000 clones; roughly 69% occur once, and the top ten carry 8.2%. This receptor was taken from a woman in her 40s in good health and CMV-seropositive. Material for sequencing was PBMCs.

CDR3 coding DNA: TGTGCCACCAGGACCTTACAGGGAAGTAGGGCGAACACTGAAGCTTTCTTT. Its translation is CATRTLQGSRANTEAFF. V gene TRBV7-2 combines with J gene TRBJ1-1, with D maybe TRBD1 (6 bases). The CDR3 consists of 17 residues. V was cut by 10 bases and J by 1 base, with 25 bases left in between. In germline, CDR1 is SGHTA, CDR2 FQGNSA.